Listed here are 14 T cell receptor beta chains from one sample, sequenced in a study of shared clonotypes between healthy human individuals. Measured with immunoSEQ multiplex PCR; TCRdb has only the in-frame clones, and not every one. In the table there are around 2.3 million clones, under 97% of which are singletons. The sequenced material came from naive CD4+ T cells sorted from blood. Noted subset: CD45RA+ positively selected. The source of these receptors is a man aged 18 to 30 in good health.

This clone was found once. The CDR3 protein is CASSLNSGTAYEQYF. CDR3 nucleotides: TGCGCCAGCAGCTTAAACTCCGGGACAGCCTACGAGCAGTACTTC. V is TRBV5-1 and J is TRBJ2-7; 7 nucleotides line up with TRBD1. Germline lookup yields CDR1 SGHRS and CDR2 YFSETQ. The CDR3 is 15 residues long. With 2 bases clipped from V and 2 bases from J, the junction kept 7 bases outside the gene matches.

The chain recombines TRBV5-1 with TRBJ1-6; 7 bases line up with TRBD1. Germline CDR1 is SGHRS and CDR2 is YFSETQ. Trimming cost V 0 bases and J 9 bases; bases outside gene matches: 6. The CDR3 consists of 15 residues. The CDR3 sequence: CASSLEATGPSPLHF. CDR3 DNA sequence: TGCGCCAGCAGCTTGGAGGCGACAGGGCCTTCACCCCTCCACTTT.

The rearrangement links TRBV9 to TRBJ1-6; 7 nucleotides align to TRBD1. Per germline, CDR1 SGDLS and CDR2 YYNGEE. This CDR3 contains 14 residues. V trimming: 4 bases; J trimming: 9 bases; junction bases outside the gene matches: 7. In DNA, the CDR3 is TGTGCCAGCAGCCCCGGACAGGCCATTTCACCCCTCCACTTT. This encodes CASSPGQAISPLHF. The full variable domain, in which reference TRBV9 and TRBJ1-6 provide the parts outside the CDR3, is DSGVTQTPKHLITATGQRVTLRCSPRSGDLSVYWYQQSLDQGLQFLIQYYNGEERAKGNILERFSAQQFPDLHSELNLSSLELGDSALYFCASSPGQAISPLHFGNGTRLTVT.

The rearrangement joins TRBV6-6 to TRBJ1-2, with no clear D. This CDR3 is built from 12 residues. Trimming left V 6 bases short and J 13 bases short, with 18 bases between. Germline-derived CDR1 and CDR2 are MNHNY and SVGAGI (reference sequence). The CDR3, as DNA: TGTGCCAGCAGGACTCTTCTGGGTCTCGGCACCTTC. Translated: CASRTLLGLGTF.

J is TRBJ2-7 and V is TRBV25-1, with 11 bases lining up with TRBD1. J was trimmed by 4 bases and V by 9 bases; bases with no gene match: 8. The CDR3 covers 14 residues. Germline V gene sequence: CDR1 MGHDK, CDR2 SYGVNS. The CDR3 bases are TGTGCCAGTTCCCGGACAGGGGGCGAATACGAGCAGTACTTC. Translated, it gives CASSRTGGEYEQYF.

This clone was observed once. As DNA, the CDR3 is TGTGCCAGCACCACTGGACAAATGAACACTGAAGCTTTCTTT. Its translation: CASTTGQMNTEAFF. The gene calls are TRBV7-9 and TRBJ1-1; D may be TRBD1 (5 bases). Trimming removed 7 bases at V and 0 bases at J, with 12 bases between. Germline-derived CDR1 and CDR2 are SEHNR and FQNEAQ (reference sequence). This CDR3 region has 14 residues.

The V gene is TRBV10-2, the J gene TRBJ2-7; 11 bases line up with TRBD1. Unmatched junction bases numbered 10, after V lost 6 bases and J lost 3 bases. Germline-derived CDR1 and CDR2 are WSHSY and SAAADI. The CDR3 has 16 amino acids. For the CDR3, the DNA is TGCGCCAGCAGGCGGACAGGGGGCCGATACGTCTACGAGCAGTACTTC. This sequence encodes CASRRTGGRYVYEQYF.

The chain links TRBV19 to TRBJ1-1, with unresolved D. Trimming stripped 2 bases from V and 1 base from J, with 8 bases between. The CDR3 has 14 amino acids. CDR1 is LNHDA and CDR2 is SQIVND in the germline V gene (reference sequence). Here the CDR3 DNA reads TGTGCCAGTAGTATAACGCTCGGGAACACTGAAGCTTTCTTT. This codes for CASSITLGNTEAFF.

The rearrangement joins TRBV28 to TRBJ2-7; possible D gene TRBD1, 5 bases. The CDR3 length is 14 residues. Germline V gene data show CDR1 as MDHEN and CDR2 as SYDVKM. V gave up 6 bases and J gave up 2 bases, with 14 bases separating them. The CDR3 DNA is TGTGCCAGCAGCCGGGTGGGGCACGCCTACGAGCAGTACTTC. Its translation is CASSRVGHAYEQYF. Combining the CDR3 with reference TRBV28 and TRBJ2-7 gives the whole variable domain DVKVTQSSRYLVKRTGEKVFLECVQDMDHENMFWYRQDPGLGLRLIYFSYDVKMKEKGDIPEGYSVSREKKERFSLILESASTNQTSMYLCASSRVGHAYEQYFGPGTRLTVT.

This clone was found once. The chain uses TRBV7-2 and TRBJ2-2; 10 bases map to TRBD1. The germline V gene encodes CDR1 SGHTA and CDR2 FQGNSA. The CDR3 spans 17 residues. V shed 5 bases, J shed 1 base, and the junction held 7 bases outside the gene matches. CDR3 in DNA: TGTGCCAGCAGCCGACAGGGGGCCGGAGGGAACACCGGGGAGCTGTTTTTT. Its translation: CASSRQGAGGNTGELFF.

About this clone: The same CDR3 is also encoded by other DNA sequences in this sample. The V call is TRBV7-9, the J call TRBJ2-1, with D uncertain. Trimming left V 2 bases short and J 8 bases short, with 13 bases between. CDR3 length: 14 residues. The germline CDR1 and CDR2 sequences are SEHNR and FQNEAQ (reference sequence). The CDR3 here is CASSLRTLRDEQFF. The CDR3 nucleotides are TGTGCCAGCAGCTTAAGAACCCTACGGGATGAGCAGTTCTTC.

The chain employs TRBV15 and TRBJ2-1; D is ambiguous. CDR3 length: 19 residues. Germline CDR1 reads LNHNV; CDR2 reads YYDKDF (reference sequence). V was cut by 0 bases and J by 4 bases, with 22 bases left in between. The CDR3 is CATSRDLPLRETKYNEQFF. CDR3 bases: TGTGCCACCAGCAGAGATCTCCCGCTGAGAGAAACAAAGTACAATGAGCAGTTCTTC.

A note on this clone: The junction departs from germline at one end; a sequencing error may be responsible. This chain uses TRBV7-7 with TRBJ2-1; D is ambiguous. In germline, CDR1 is SSHAT, CDR2 FNYEAQ (reference sequence). The CDR3 extends over 13 amino acids. The CDR3 DNA sequence: TGTGCTAGCAGCTTATCCCTGGGCAATGAGCAGTTCTTC. This sequence encodes CASSLSLGNEQFF.

CDR3 in DNA: TGTGCCAGCAGCCTGACGGAGCAGAACTACGAGCAGTACTTC. Translating it yields CASSLTEQNYEQYF. The chain recombines TRBV7-6 with TRBJ2-7; D is undetermined. The V gene lost 5 bases and the J gene lost 3 bases, with 14 bases spanning the gap. Germline-derived CDR1 and CDR2 are SGHVS and FNYEAQ. This CDR3 has 14 residues.